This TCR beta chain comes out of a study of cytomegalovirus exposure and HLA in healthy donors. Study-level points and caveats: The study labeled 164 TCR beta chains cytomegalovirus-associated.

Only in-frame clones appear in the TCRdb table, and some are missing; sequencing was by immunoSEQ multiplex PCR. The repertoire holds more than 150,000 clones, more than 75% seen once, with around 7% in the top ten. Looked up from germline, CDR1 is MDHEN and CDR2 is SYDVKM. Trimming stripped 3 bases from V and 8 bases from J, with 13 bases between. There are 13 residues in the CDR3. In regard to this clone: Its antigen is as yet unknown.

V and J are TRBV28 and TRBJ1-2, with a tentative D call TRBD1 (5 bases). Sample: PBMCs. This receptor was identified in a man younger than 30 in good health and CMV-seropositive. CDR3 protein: CASSFRGVRGYTF. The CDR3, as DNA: TGTGCCAGCAGTTTTCGGGGGGTTCGGGGCTACACCTTC.